This T cell receptor (beta chain) stems from a study of T cell repertoires in cytomegalovirus infection. On the study more broadly: TCR beta signatures that were public indicated CMV infection and matching HLA type.

Per germline, CDR1 DFQATT and CDR2 SNEGSKA (reference sequence). This CDR3 is built from 13 residues. Trimming pared 3 bases from V and 5 bases from J, leaving 11 bases between. TCRdb analysed the reads with MiXCR anew, one entry per CDR3 protein. The sample lists around 290,000 distinct CDR3 sequences; about 25% were seen once. The gene calls are TRBV20-1 and TRBJ1-5, with D hard to call. The sequence was collected from a human donor in good health (CMV status not recorded). Some clones in this sample may be carry-over from other donors' samples. The specimen sequenced was PBMCs. The chain's CDR3 is CSASEGNDQPQHF. Here the CDR3 DNA reads TGCAGTGCTAGCGAGGGTAACGATCAGCCCCAGCATTTT.